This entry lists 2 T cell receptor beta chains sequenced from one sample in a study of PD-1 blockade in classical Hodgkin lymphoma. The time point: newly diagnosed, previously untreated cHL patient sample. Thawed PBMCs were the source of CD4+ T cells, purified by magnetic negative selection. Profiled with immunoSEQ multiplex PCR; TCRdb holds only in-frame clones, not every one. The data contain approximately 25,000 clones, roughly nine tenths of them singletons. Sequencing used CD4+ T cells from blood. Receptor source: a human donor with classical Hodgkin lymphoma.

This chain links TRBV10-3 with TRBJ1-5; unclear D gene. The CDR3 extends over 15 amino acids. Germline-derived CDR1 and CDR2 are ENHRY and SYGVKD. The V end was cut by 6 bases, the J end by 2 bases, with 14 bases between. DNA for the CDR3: TGTGCCATCAGCCCCCGGGAAGGTGGCAATCAGCCCCAGCATTTT. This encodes CAISPREGGNQPQHF.

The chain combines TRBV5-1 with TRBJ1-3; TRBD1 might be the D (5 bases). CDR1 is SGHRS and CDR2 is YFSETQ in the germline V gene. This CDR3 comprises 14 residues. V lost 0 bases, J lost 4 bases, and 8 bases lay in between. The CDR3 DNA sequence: TGCGCCAGCAGCTTGGGGGGCAGGGGAAACACCATATATTTT. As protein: CASSLGGRGNTIYF.